This passage covers 3 T cell receptor beta chains from one sample sequenced in a study of shared T cell receptors in the human thymus. The method was immunoSEQ multiplex PCR; TCRdb's version includes in-frame clones alone and lacks a portion of them. Seen here are hundreds of thousands of clones, 95% observed once, and the top ten hold about 0.02%. Material: thymocytes. These receptors all stem from a human donor.

The chain joins TRBV5-1 to TRBJ1-1; 9 bases line up with TRBD1. The length of the CDR3 is 14 residues. The germline gives CDR1 SGHRS, CDR2 YFSETQ. The trim removed 2 bases at V and 7 bases at J, leaving 6 bases unmatched. CDR3 region: CASSFTGGEGEAFF. CDR3 sequence (DNA): TGCGCCAGCAGCTTTACAGGGGGCGAGGGTGAAGCTTTCTTT.

The DNA for the CDR3 is TGTGCCAGCAGTTTATTGGGGATTGGCAGAGCCGAGGATACGCAGTATTTT. Protein sequence: CASSLLGIGRAEDTQYF. V is TRBV27 and J is TRBJ2-3, with D hard to call. Germline V gene sequence: CDR1 MNHEY, CDR2 SMNVEV (reference sequence). There are 17 residues in the CDR3. The germline V and J ends were trimmed by 1 base and 6 bases, with 20 bases remaining between them.

The V and J genes are TRBV6-6 and TRBJ2-4, with D possibly TRBD2 on 5 matching bases. Germline V gene lookup returns CDR1 MNHNY and CDR2 SVGAGI (reference sequence). The CDR3 length is 13 residues. Trimming took off 2 bases at V and 15 bases at J, with 17 bases between the two ends. CDR3 in DNA: TGTGCCAGCAGTTACACGGCGGGCGAACGGGCGTACTTC. Protein product: CASSYTAGERAYF.